Below, 3 T cell receptor beta chains from the same sample are listed, as sequenced in a study of T cells after yellow fever vaccination. One entry per CDR3 protein results from TCRdb running MiXCR on the 5' RACE reads. Of roughly 520,000 distinct CDR3 sequences in the sample, just over 20% were seen once. Sequences were derived from PBMCs, sampled approximately 22 days after the first yellow fever vaccination. The source is a man between 18 and 29 years old who received the YFV17D yellow fever vaccine.

V gene TRBV5-1 combines with J gene TRBJ2-5; TRBD2 aligns across 13 bases. The CDR3 covers 15 residues. Germline V gives CDR1 SGHRS, CDR2 YFSETQ. Trimming took 4 bases from V and 4 from J; bases not matched to a gene: 4. For the CDR3, the DNA is TGCGCCAGCAGCACTAGCGGGGGGGCTAGAGAGACCCAGTACTTC. Translated: CASSTSGGARETQYF.

This clonotype was seen once. This chain uses TRBV20-1 with TRBJ1-2, with 9 positions matching TRBD1. Germline CDR1 reads DFQATT; CDR2 reads SNEGSKA (reference sequence). The J segment lost 4 bases and the V segment lost 8 bases, leaving 11 bases of the junction unmatched. CDR3 length: 14 amino acids. The CDR3 loop is CSPATGTGSYGYTF. In DNA, the CDR3 is TGCAGTCCCGCTACCGGGACAGGGTCCTATGGCTACACCTTC.

The CDR3: CASSWRQGKSGYTF. CDR3 bases: TGTGCCAGCAGCTGGAGACAGGGGAAAAGCGGCTACACCTTC. V usage is TRBV5-6 and J usage is TRBJ1-2; TRBD1 agrees at 8 bases. Germline V CDR1 and CDR2: SGHDT, YYEEEE. The ends lost 3 bases at V and 8 bases at J; junction bases unmatched: 9. The CDR3 spans 14 residues.